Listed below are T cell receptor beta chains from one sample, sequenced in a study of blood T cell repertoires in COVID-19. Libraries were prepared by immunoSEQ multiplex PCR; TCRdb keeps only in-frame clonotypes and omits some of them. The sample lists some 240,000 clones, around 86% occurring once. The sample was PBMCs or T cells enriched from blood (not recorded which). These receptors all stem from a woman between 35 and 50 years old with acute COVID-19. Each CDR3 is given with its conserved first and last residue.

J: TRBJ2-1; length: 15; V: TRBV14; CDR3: CASSFGGHEYNEQFF
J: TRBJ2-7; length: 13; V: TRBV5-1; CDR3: CASSFPRQNEQYF
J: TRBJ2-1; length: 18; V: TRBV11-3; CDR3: CASSLERVGARSIHEQFF
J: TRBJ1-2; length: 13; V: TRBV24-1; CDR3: CATKARAGGGYTF
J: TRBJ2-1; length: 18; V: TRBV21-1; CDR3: CASSRPFAGTRRVDEQFF
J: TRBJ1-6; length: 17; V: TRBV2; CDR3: CASLVRETSSYNSPLHF
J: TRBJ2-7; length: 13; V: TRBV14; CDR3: CASSPGTAYEQYF
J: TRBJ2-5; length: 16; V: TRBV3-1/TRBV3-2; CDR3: CASSQGRGDYSETQYF
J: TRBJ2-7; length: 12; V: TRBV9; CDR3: CASSAGNYEQYF
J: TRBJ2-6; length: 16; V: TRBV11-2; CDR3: CASSATGGSGANVLTF
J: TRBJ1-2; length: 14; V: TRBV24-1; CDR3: CATSDPRDRSGYTF
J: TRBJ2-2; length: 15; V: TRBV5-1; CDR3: CASSWDSPNTGELFF
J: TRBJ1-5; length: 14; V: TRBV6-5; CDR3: CASRPDSGNQPQHF
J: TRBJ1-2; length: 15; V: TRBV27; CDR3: CASSSDRGGTGGYTF
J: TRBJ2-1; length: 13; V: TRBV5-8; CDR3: CASSLGRGDEQFF
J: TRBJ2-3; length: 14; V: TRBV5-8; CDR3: CASITAGGTDTQYF
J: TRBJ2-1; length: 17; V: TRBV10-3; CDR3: CAIGGRETSRRVDEQFF
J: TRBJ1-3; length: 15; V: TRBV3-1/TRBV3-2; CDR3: CASSQVRVKGNTIYF
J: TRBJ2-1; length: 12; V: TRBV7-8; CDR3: CASRTQGNEQFF
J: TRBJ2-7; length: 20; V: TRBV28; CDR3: CASSLSPGQGTRRGVYEQYF
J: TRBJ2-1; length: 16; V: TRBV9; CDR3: CASSGVLAGGPGEQFF
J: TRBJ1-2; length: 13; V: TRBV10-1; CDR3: CASSERRDYGYTF